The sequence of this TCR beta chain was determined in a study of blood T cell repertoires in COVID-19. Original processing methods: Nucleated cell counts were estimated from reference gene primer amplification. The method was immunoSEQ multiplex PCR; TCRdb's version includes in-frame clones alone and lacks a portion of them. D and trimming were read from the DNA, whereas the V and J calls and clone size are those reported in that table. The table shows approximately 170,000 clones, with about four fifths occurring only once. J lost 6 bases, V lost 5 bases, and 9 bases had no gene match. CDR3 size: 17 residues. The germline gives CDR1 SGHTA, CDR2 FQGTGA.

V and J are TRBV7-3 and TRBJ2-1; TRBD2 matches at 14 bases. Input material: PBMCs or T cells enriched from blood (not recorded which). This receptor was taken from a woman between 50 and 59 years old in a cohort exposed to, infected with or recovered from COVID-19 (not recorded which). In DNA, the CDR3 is TGTGCCAGCAGCCCGATCCGACTAGCGGGAGGGCTCAATGAGCAGTTCTTC. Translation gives CASSPIRLAGGLNEQFF.